The next 28 T cell receptor beta chains were all read from a single sample in a study of blood T cell repertoires in COVID-19. Some clones are missing from TCRdb's copy, which holds only in-frame ones; the method was immunoSEQ multiplex PCR. This sample has some 190,000 clones, with over 75% found just once. The sample consisted of peripheral blood. The receptors stem from a woman between 40 and 50 years old who had recovered from COVID-19.

The gene calls are TRBV5-1 and TRBJ2-3; TRBD1 aligns across 8 bases. The V gene end was trimmed by 0 bases and the J gene end by 1 base; junction bases not matched to a gene: 4. The germline CDR1 and CDR2 sequences are SGHRS and YFSETQ. The CDR3 runs 16 residues. CDR3 in amino acids: CASSLASQGGTDTQYF. The CDR3 DNA reads as TGCGCCAGCAGCTTGGCCTCACAGGGGGGCACAGATACGCAGTATTTT.

CDR3: CAGADAYYGYTF. The CDR3 DNA is TGTGCCGGGGCCGACGCATACTATGGCTACACCTTC. This rearrangement joins TRBV28 to TRBJ1-2, with D possibly matching TRBD1 (5 bases). The CDR3 consists of 12 residues. V lost 11 bases and J lost 3, with 13 bases in between. The germline V gene has CDR1 MDHEN and CDR2 SYDVKM.

The chain combines TRBV3-1 (or the pseudogene TRBV3-2) with TRBJ1-2; D is perhaps TRBD1 (5 bases). This CDR3 contains 12 residues. V shed 4 bases and J shed 6 bases, with 9 bases lying between them. CDR1 and CDR2 from the germline V gene are LGHDT and YNNKEL (reference sequence). The CDR3 DNA sequence: TGTGCCAGCAGCCCAGCAGGGAATGGCTACACCTTC. It yields the protein CASSPAGNGYTF.

The V gene is TRBV6-2 or TRBV6-3, the J gene TRBJ2-2; the match to TRBD2 covers 7 bases. Unmatched junction bases numbered 9, after V lost 6 bases and J lost 5 bases. The germline V gene has CDR1 MNHEY and CDR2 SVGEGT. This CDR3 region has 15 residues. DNA for the CDR3: TGTGCCAGCAGCATATTTGGGGGGGAGACCGGGGAGCTGTTTTTT. It codes for CASSIFGGETGELFF.

The chain joins TRBV27 to TRBJ2-2; D may be TRBD2 (6 bases). V shed 7 bases and J shed 1 base, with 10 bases lying between them. CDR1 and CDR2 from the germline V gene are MNHEY and SMNVEV (reference sequence). CDR3 size: 14 residues. CDR3 DNA sequence: TGTGCCAGCATGGCTAGCGTGAACACCGGGGAGCTGTTTTTT. Its protein product is CASMASVNTGELFF.

The chain combines TRBV6-5 with TRBJ2-1, with 11 nucleotides matching TRBD2. Trimming cost V 5 bases and J 8 bases; bases outside gene matches: 8. CDR1 and CDR2 (germline): MNHEY, SVGAGI. The CDR3 loop spans 15 amino acids. This chain's CDR3 is CASSPTSGSWDEQFF. The DNA of the CDR3 is TGTGCCAGCAGTCCCACTAGCGGGAGTTGGGATGAGCAGTTCTTC.

This clone has more than one count but fewer than ten. The chain joins TRBV2 to TRBJ2-2; a weak D match, TRBD1 (6 bases). With 2 bases removed from V and 2 bases from J, the gap between germline ends came to 9 bases. There are 15 residues in the CDR3. Germline V lookup: CDR1 SNHLY, CDR2 FYNNEI. The CDR3 protein is CASSETGYNTGELFF. The CDR3 DNA sequence: TGTGCCAGCAGTGAAACAGGGTACAACACCGGGGAGCTGTTTTTT.

The chain combines TRBV7-8 with TRBJ2-1; 8 nucleotides match TRBD2. The CDR3 consists of 16 residues. V dropped 0 bases and J dropped 2; count of bases not matched to a gene: 3. Germline CDR1 and CDR2: SGHVS and FQNEAQ. The CDR3 coding sequence is TGTGCCAGCAGCTTAGCGGCGGGAGGAGCCTACAATGAGCAGTTCTTC. It translates to CASSLAAGGAYNEQFF.

DNA for the CDR3: TGTGCCAGTATTGTTGTAAGGGGATTAAACACTGAAGCTTTCTTT. As protein: CASIVVRGLNTEAFF. The chain joins TRBV19 to TRBJ1-1; perhaps TRBD1 as D (5 bases). Germline loops: CDR1 LNHDA, CDR2 SQIVND (reference sequence). V shed 7 bases and J shed 2 bases, with 17 bases lying between them. This CDR3 contains 15 residues.

V usage is TRBV30 and J usage is TRBJ2-7; 7 positions agree with TRBD2. This CDR3 region has 13 residues. V gave up 6 bases and J gave up 1 base; unmatched junction bases: 6. CDR1 is GTSNPN and CDR2 is SVGIG in the germline V gene (reference sequence). The CDR3 DNA sequence: TGTGCCTGTGGGCGGGGGACTTCCTACGAGCAGTACTTC. Its translation is CACGRGTSYEQYF.

V is TRBV7-9 and J is TRBJ2-7; D may correspond to TRBD1 or TRBD2 (6 bases each). The CDR3 is 15 amino acids. Germline CDR1 SEHNR, CDR2 FQNEAQ (reference sequence). V was pared by 5 bases and J by 6 bases, with 20 bases between. The CDR3 loop is CASSVGGTVKGEQYF. The CDR3, as DNA: TGTGCCAGCAGCGTAGGGGGGACTGTTAAGGGCGAGCAGTACTTC. Based on the CDR3 plus reference TRBV7-9 and TRBJ2-7, the full variable domain is DTGVSQNPRHKITKRGQNVTFRCDPISEHNRLYWYRQTLGQGPEFLTYFQNEAQLEKSRLLSDRFSAERPKGSFSTLEIQRTEQGDSAMYLCASSVGGTVKGEQYFGPGTRLTVT.

Remarks on this clone: Other DNA sequences in this specimen translate into the identical CDR3. The chain combines TRBV29-1 with TRBJ2-5; TRBD1 matches at 7 bases. J was trimmed by 2 bases and V by 6 bases; bases with no gene match: 0. Germline values: CDR1 SQVTM, CDR2 ANQGSEA. The CDR3 length is 11 residues. In DNA, the CDR3 is TGCAGCGTGGGACAGCAAGAGACCCAGTACTTC. Residues: CSVGQQETQYF.

On this clone itself: Distinct nucleotide sequences in the sample also encode this CDR3. In nucleotides, the CDR3 is TGTGCCAGCAGCCAAGGGGGACAGACTAACACTGAAGCTTTCTTT. Residues: CASSQGGQTNTEAFF. The chain links TRBV4-2 to TRBJ1-1, with 7 bases that match TRBD1. The CDR3 totals 15 residues. V lost 1 base, J lost 2 bases, and 4 bases stayed unmatched. Germline V CDR1 and CDR2: LGHNA, YNFKEQ.

V gene TRBV19 combines with J gene TRBJ1-5; no reliable D call. The CDR3 loop spans 15 amino acids. Germline CDR1 reads LNHDA; CDR2 reads SQIVND (reference sequence). Trimming removed 4 bases from V and 2 bases from J, with 12 bases in between. CDR3 in amino acids: CASSKDFWGNQPQHF. DNA of the CDR3: TGTGCCAGTAGTAAGGACTTCTGGGGCAATCAGCCCCAGCATTTT.

The rearrangement uses TRBV19 and TRBJ2-7; the match to TRBD1 covers 9 bases. CDR1 and CDR2 (germline): LNHDA, SQIVND (reference sequence). CDR3 length: 14 residues. J lost 2 bases, V lost 4 bases, and 3 bases had no gene match. CDR3 amino acids: CASSTGQGTYEQYF. The CDR3 nucleotides are TGTGCCAGTAGTACCGGACAGGGGACCTACGAGCAGTACTTC.

The CDR3 nucleotides are TGTGCCAGCAGGGAGTACTCTGGGGCCAACGTCCTGACTTTC. Encoded protein: CASREYSGANVLTF. V and J are TRBV6-5 and TRBJ2-6, with D unclear. The V and J ends lost 6 bases and 0 bases respectively, with 6 bases between them. Looked up from germline, CDR1 is MNHEY and CDR2 is SVGAGI. CDR3 length equals 14 residues.

This sequence joins TRBV30 and TRBJ1-5; 9 bases line up with TRBD1. J gave up 4 bases and V 5 bases, and 9 bases lay outside the gene matches. This CDR3 is 15 amino acids long. Germline CDR1 GTSNPN, CDR2 SVGIG (reference sequence). The DNA of the CDR3 is TGTGCCTGGGGGGTCGGACAGGGGATTAATCAGCCCCAGCATTTT. It translates to CAWGVGQGINQPQHF.

This chain links TRBV28 with TRBJ1-1, with D possibly matching TRBD1 (5 bases). The V end was cut by 7 bases, the J end by 3 bases, with 9 bases between. Germline CDR1 and CDR2: MDHEN and SYDVKM. The CDR3 runs to 12 residues. CDR3 residues: CASNRLYTEAFF. The CDR3 DNA is TGTGCCAGCAACAGGCTATACACTGAAGCTTTCTTT. Full variable domain (outside the CDR3, taken from reference TRBV28 and TRBJ1-1): DVKVTQSSRYLVKRTGEKVFLECVQDMDHENMFWYRQDPGLGLRLIYFSYDVKMKEKGDIPEGYSVSREKKERFSLILESASTNQTSMYLCASNRLYTEAFFGQGTRLTVV.

The chain employs TRBV5-1 and TRBJ2-1, with 13 bases aligning to TRBD2. The V gene's germline CDR1 is SGHRS and CDR2 YFSETQ. With 0 bases clipped from V and 11 bases from J, the junction kept 5 bases outside the gene matches. This CDR3 spans 15 amino acids. DNA of the CDR3: TGCGCCAGCAGCTTGGGGACTAGCGGGAGACGGAAGCAGTTCTTC. It is translated as CASSLGTSGRRKQFF.

The chain joins TRBV7-9 to TRBJ1-3; TRBD1 is a possible D gene (5 bases). This CDR3 comprises 16 residues. CDR1 is SEHNR, CDR2 FQNEAQ, per germline (reference sequence). Trimming took 6 bases from V and 0 from J, leaving 15 bases between them. The CDR3 spells CASSWGVGISGNTIYF. CDR3 DNA sequence: TGTGCCAGCAGTTGGGGGGTCGGTATCTCTGGAAACACCATATATTTT.

This clone was seen only once. J is TRBJ1-6 and V is TRBV6-5; no reliable D call. There are 11 residues in the CDR3. CDR1 is MNHEY, CDR2 SVGAGI, per germline. CDR3 in DNA: TGTCCCACCCCCTTAGCATCACCCCTCCACTTT. This translates into CPTPLASPLHF.

This rearrangement joins TRBV7-3 to TRBJ2-2, with 8 nucleotides matching TRBD1. The CDR3 is 15 residues long. V was clipped by 5 bases and J by 4 bases; unmatched bases: 6. Germline CDR1 SGHTA, CDR2 FQGTGA. This CDR3 reads CASSPRTGSTGELFF. CDR3 nucleotides: TGTGCCAGCAGCCCCCGGACAGGGAGCACCGGGGAGCTGTTTTTT.

This clone appeared a single time. V gene TRBV6-6 combines with J gene TRBJ1-1; D not resolved. This CDR3 region has 14 residues. Per germline, CDR1 MNHNY and CDR2 SVGAGI (reference sequence). V shed 7 bases and J shed 1 base, with 13 bases lying between them. The CDR3 sequence is CASIPPSRNTEAFF. CDR3 nucleotide sequence: TGTGCCAGCATCCCGCCAAGCCGGAACACTGAAGCTTTCTTT.

The V and J genes are TRBV7-9 and TRBJ2-3, with TRBD2 matching 8 bases. The CDR3 covers 18 residues. Trimming at V came to 4 bases and at J to 0 bases, leaving 12 bases not matched to a gene. Germline CDR1 and CDR2: SEHNR and FQNEAQ (reference sequence). This chain's CDR3 is CASSSNVGGRISTDTQYF. CDR3 bases: TGTGCCAGCAGCTCCAATGTCGGCGGGAGGATCAGCACAGATACGCAGTATTTT.

This clone was observed once. V usage is TRBV30 and J usage is TRBJ2-6; 9 nucleotides line up with TRBD1. The CDR3 totals 16 residues. V lost 3 bases to trimming and J lost 5 bases; unmatched junction nucleotides: 8. CDR1 is GTSNPN, CDR2 SVGIG, per germline (reference sequence). The CDR3 protein is CAWSPRDRVWANVLTF. CDR3 DNA: TGTGCCTGGAGCCCCCGGGACAGGGTCTGGGCCAACGTCCTGACTTTC. The variable domain in full, completed from reference TRBV30 and TRBJ2-6, reads SQTIHQWPATLVQPVGSPLSLECTVEGTSNPNLYWYRQAAGRGLQLLFYSVGIGQISSEVPQNLSASRPQDRQFILSSKKLLLSDSGFYLCAWSPRDRVWANVLTFGAGSRLTVL.

This rearrangement joins TRBV10-3 to TRBJ1-1; no definite D call. The CDR3 runs 11 residues. Germline V CDR1 and CDR2: ENHRY, SYGVKD. With 10 bases removed from V and 5 bases from J, the gap between germline ends came to 11 bases. CDR3 in DNA: TGTGCCACCTACGGGGTGACTGAAGCTTTCTTT. Translated: CATYGVTEAFF.

The chain links TRBV9 to TRBJ2-2; 11 nucleotides line up with TRBD2. Looked up from germline, CDR1 is SGDLS and CDR2 is YYNGEE. The junction had 7 bases not matched to a gene; V was cut back by 3 bases and J by 6 bases. The CDR3 contains 16 residues. The CDR3 DNA sequence: TGTGCCAGCAGCGGCACTAGCGGGAGAGTACCCGGGGAGCTGTTTTTT. It is translated as CASSGTSGRVPGELFF. The full variable domain, completed using reference TRBV9 and TRBJ2-2, is DSGVTQTPKHLITATGQRVTLRCSPRSGDLSVYWYQQSLDQGLQFLIQYYNGEERAKGNILERFSAQQFPDLHSELNLSSLELGDSALYFCASSGTSGRVPGELFFGEGSRLTVL.

The V gene is TRBV19, the J gene TRBJ2-1; 9 bases map to TRBD1. J gave up 13 bases and V 6 bases, and 7 bases lay outside the gene matches. This CDR3 is 12 amino acids long. The germline V gene encodes CDR1 LNHDA and CDR2 SQIVND (reference sequence). The CDR3 nucleotides are TGTGCCAGTAGATCGGACAGGGGAAGCCAGTTCTTC. The encoded protein is CASRSDRGSQFF.